This TCR delta chain originates from a study of gamma-delta chains in newborns, infants, children. Overall study context: Microbial exposure reportedly drives polyclonal innate γδ T cell expansion after birth.

TCRdb called clones anew from the reads with CATT. The profile covers 5,400 or so delta-chain clones, with approximately 18% appearing a single time and approximately 5% taken by the ten largest. The CDR3 has 29 amino acids. The germline gives CDR1 TSWWSYY, CDR2 QGS. Between the trimmed V and J ends, which lost 2 bases and 2 bases, there was a span of 54 bases. The sample consisted of blood. The chain links TRDV1 to TRDJ1; tentative D call: TRDD2 (5 bases). This TCR derives from a child who was a newborn, infant or young child, either healthy, febrile or measles-vaccinated (not recorded which). The CDR3 DNA reads as TGTGCTCTTGGGGAAGGGGTTTCCCCCCGTTACATTTTACTCAAGCTCCCTGGCCCTACCCTGTCCTTAACCGATAAACTCATCTTT. This codes for CALGEGVSPRYILLKLPGPTLSLTDKLIF.